The 30 T cell receptor beta chains presented below share a single source sample, sequenced in a study of Ad26.COV2.S vaccination and SARS-CoV-2 variants. Generated by immunoSEQ multiplex PCR, the TCRdb table keeps only in-frame clones and is missing some. The data contain fewer than 400,000 clones, more than 85% of them singletons. Treatment defined: some 20 received Ad26.COV2.S at low or high dose, single or two shots; about five received placebo; per-sample allocation not given. Sampling happened 63 days after the first vaccine or placebo injection. The sequenced sample was peripheral blood, obtained in a trial of Ad26.COV2.S vaccine versus placebo. These receptors were taken from a person aged 18 to 65 who received the Ad26.COV2.S COVID-19 vaccine or a placebo.

V and J are TRBV15 and TRBJ2-7; no reliable D call. Germline assignment: CDR1 LNHNV and CDR2 YYDKDF (reference sequence). Deletions cut 4 bases from V and 2 bases from J, with 15 bases between. The CDR3 sequence is 15 residues long. The CDR3 loop reads CATSMIETRPYEQYF. In DNA form, the CDR3 reads TGTGCCACCAGCATGATTGAGACCAGGCCCTACGAGCAGTACTTC. The full variable domain, rest sourced from reference TRBV15 and TRBJ2-7, is DAMVIQNPRYQVTQFGKPVTLSCSQTLNHNVMYWYQQKSSQAPKLLFHYYDKDFNNEADTPDNFQSRRPNTSFCFLDIRSPGLGDTAMYLCATSMIETRPYEQYFGPGTRLTVT.

V usage is TRBV4-1 and J usage is TRBJ1-4; no firm D call. This CDR3 is built from 15 residues. V was trimmed by 3 bases and J by 0 bases, leaving 8 bases between them. Per germline, CDR1 MGHRA and CDR2 YSYEKL. The CDR3 sequence: CASSQPGATNEKLFF. Written as DNA, the CDR3 is TGCGCCAGCAGCCAGCCGGGTGCAACTAATGAAAAACTGTTTTTT.

V and J are TRBV12-3 or TRBV12-4 and TRBJ2-7; the D is unclear. The CDR3 runs 13 residues. Trimming removed 7 bases from V and 2 bases from J, with 12 bases in between. The CDR3 loop is CASNKDGTYEQYF. CDR3 coding DNA: TGTGCCAGCAACAAGGACGGCACCTACGAGCAGTACTTC.

This chain uses TRBV9 with TRBJ1-5, with a possible D match to TRBD1 (5 bases). Germline V gene data show CDR1 as SGDLS and CDR2 as YYNGEE. The CDR3 length is 16 residues. V was clipped by 4 bases and J by 3 bases, with 17 bases between them. The CDR3 sequence is CASSQGGAGLNQPQHF. The CDR3, as DNA: TGTGCCAGCAGCCAAGGTGGAGCAGGGCTCAATCAGCCCCAGCATTTT.

This chain joins TRBV12-3 or TRBV12-4 and TRBJ1-2, with no clear D. The ends were cut back, 1 base at V and 4 bases at J, with 7 bases in the middle. The CDR3 runs to 13 residues. CDR3 nucleotide sequence: TGTGCCAGCAGTTTAGGGTCAAGCTATGGCTACACCTTC. This sequence encodes CASSLGSSYGYTF.

The chain carries TRBV5-1 and TRBJ2-5; 10 bases align to TRBD2. Germline CDR1 is SGHRS and CDR2 is YFSETQ. The ends lost 4 bases at V and 3 bases at J; junction bases unmatched: 3. This CDR3 comprises 14 residues. For the CDR3, the DNA is TGCGCCAGCAGCACTCTAGCGGGGGAAGAGACCCAGTACTTC. As protein: CASSTLAGEETQYF.

The chain has TRBV7-9 and TRBJ2-7; a possible D gene is TRBD1 (7 bases). Germline V gene data show CDR1 as SEHNR and CDR2 as FQNEAQ (reference sequence). This CDR3 has 14 amino acids. V lost 9 bases, J lost 3 bases, and 18 bases lay in between. CDR3 loop: CASTRQGGVYEQYF. The CDR3 bases are TGTGCCAGTACCAGACAGGGCGGGGTCTACGAGCAGTACTTC.

J is TRBJ1-6 and V is TRBV3-1 (or the pseudogene TRBV3-2); 10 bases map to TRBD1. Per germline, CDR1 LGHDT and CDR2 YNNKEL (reference sequence). J was trimmed by 11 bases and V by 0 bases; bases with no gene match: 13. The CDR3 covers 18 residues. Written as DNA, the CDR3 is TGTGCCAGCAGCCAAGATGAGGCGGTAGGGGACAGGGGTGCACCCCTCCACTTT. This encodes CASSQDEAVGDRGAPLHF.

The chain couples TRBV10-3 to TRBJ1-2; D unclear. This CDR3 region has 14 residues. Trimming left V 0 bases short and J 5 bases short, with 10 bases between. Germline loops: CDR1 ENHRY, CDR2 SYGVKD. This chain's CDR3 is CAISESWGGYGYTF. As DNA, the CDR3 is TGTGCCATCAGTGAGTCTTGGGGAGGTTATGGCTACACCTTC.

This rearrangement joins TRBV7-2 to TRBJ2-1, with D tentatively TRBD2 (5 bases). The CDR3 contains 15 residues. V was shortened by 1 base and J by 6 bases, with 13 bases between the two germline ends. CDR1 and CDR2 from the germline V gene are SGHTA and FQGNSA. Written as DNA, the CDR3 is TGTGCCAGCAGCTTAGGGGCAGCCGAGGGCAATGAGCAGTTCTTC. It encodes CASSLGAAEGNEQFF.

The V call is TRBV11-2, the J call TRBJ1-5; 9 bases align to TRBD1. The germline CDR1 and CDR2 sequences are SGHAT and FQNNGV. J was trimmed by 5 bases and V by 3 bases; bases with no gene match: 5. CDR3 length equals 15 residues. In nucleotides, the CDR3 is TGTGCCAGCAGCTTGGGGACAGGGAAGTATCAGCCCCAGCATTTT. Protein product: CASSLGTGKYQPQHF.

The chain couples TRBV18 to TRBJ1-2, with D perhaps TRBD1 (5 bases). Deletions cut 2 bases from V and 6 bases from J, with 10 bases between. The CDR3 has 13 residues. Per germline, CDR1 KGHSH and CDR2 LQKENI. CDR3 bases: TGTGCCAGCTCACCAAAGTCAGGGAATGGCTACACCTTC. This codes for CASSPKSGNGYTF.

The chain is built from TRBV7-9 and TRBJ2-3; D unclear. Germline V lookup: CDR1 SEHNR, CDR2 FQNEAQ (reference sequence). CDR3 length: 16 amino acids. V lost 1 base, J lost 4 bases, and 15 bases lay in between. The CDR3 bases are TGTGCCAGCAGCTTAGAATTTGCTAGACGCGCAGATACGCAGTATTTT. Its protein is CASSLEFARRADTQYF.

The genes are TRBV2 and TRBJ1-4; D is unresolved. The CDR3 is 12 amino acids. The germline CDR1 and CDR2 sequences are SNHLY and FYNNEI. Trimming stripped 5 bases from V and 8 bases from J, with 9 bases between. For the CDR3, the DNA is TGTGCCAGCAGTCTCTCTGGGGAAAAACTGTTTTTT. Amino acid sequence: CASSLSGEKLFF.

V gene TRBV3-1 (or the pseudogene TRBV3-2) combines with J gene TRBJ2-2, with 11 bases lining up with TRBD2. The trim removed 4 bases at V and 1 base at J, leaving 2 bases unmatched. The CDR3 is 16 residues long. Germline CDR1 and CDR2: LGHDT and YNNKEL (reference sequence). The CDR3 DNA follows: TGTGCCAGCAGCCTGGGACTAGCGGAGAACACCGGGGAGCTGTTTTTT. This codes for CASSLGLAENTGELFF.

V gene TRBV20-1 combines with J gene TRBJ2-3; TRBD2 agrees at 11 bases. Unmatched junction bases numbered 3, after V lost 3 bases and J lost 4 bases. This CDR3 has 14 amino acids. CDR1 is DFQATT and CDR2 is SNEGSKA in the germline V gene (reference sequence). In DNA form, the CDR3 reads TGCAGTGCTAGTTCGACTAGCGGGGCAGATACGCAGTATTTT. Amino acid sequence: CSASSTSGADTQYF.

This sequence joins TRBV3-1 (or the pseudogene TRBV3-2) and TRBJ2-2, with 9 bases identical to TRBD1. Germline values: CDR1 LGHDT, CDR2 YNNKEL (reference sequence). V lost 3 bases and J lost 4; bases outside the gene matches: 9. The CDR3 extends over 17 amino acids. The CDR3 protein is CASSHLGQGSVTGELFF. The CDR3 region has the DNA TGTGCCAGCAGCCATTTGGGACAGGGCTCGGTCACCGGGGAGCTGTTTTTT.

This clone was seen a handful of times. The V and J genes are TRBV5-6 and TRBJ2-7; the D gene is possibly TRBD1 (5 bases). Trimming took off 0 bases at V and 0 bases at J, with 10 bases between the two ends. The CDR3 length is 15 residues. Per the germline V gene, CDR1 is SGHDT and CDR2 is YYEEEE. This CDR3 is CASSLVGRHSYEQYF. As DNA, the CDR3 is TGTGCCAGCAGCTTGGTGGGGCGGCACTCCTACGAGCAGTACTTC. Filled out from reference TRBV5-6 and TRBJ2-7, the complete variable domain reads DAGVTQSPTHLIKTRGQQVTLRCSPKSGHDTVSWYQQALGQGPQFIFQYYEEEERQRGNFPDRFSGHQFPNYSSELNVNALLLGDSALYLCASSLVGRHSYEQYFGPGTRLTVT.

This chain links TRBV9 with TRBJ1-1, with a weak D call TRBD1 (5 bases). This CDR3 contains 15 residues. Germline CDR1 SGDLS, CDR2 YYNGEE. Trimming pared 0 bases from V and 2 bases from J, leaving 11 bases between. For the CDR3, the DNA is TGTGCCAGCAGCGTAGGTTTGGACATTAACACTGAAGCTTTCTTT. It yields the protein CASSVGLDINTEAFF.

For this clone: In the same sample, other DNA sequences code for this CDR3. This chain links TRBV12-3 or TRBV12-4 with TRBJ2-3, with unresolved D. The CDR3 loop spans 11 amino acids. Between the trimmed V and J ends, which lost 3 bases and 5 bases, there was a span of 3 bases. DNA of the CDR3: TGTGCCAGCAGTTTCGTAGATACGCAGTATTTT. It specifies CASSFVDTQYF.

V is TRBV2 and J is TRBJ2-3, with 10 bases fitting TRBD1. The CDR3 is 14 amino acids. CDR1 is SNHLY and CDR2 is FYNNEI in the germline V gene. V dropped 5 bases and J dropped 4; count of bases not matched to a gene: 3. DNA for the CDR3: TGTGCCAGCAGTACCGACAGGGGGCCAGATACGCAGTATTTT. Translating gives CASSTDRGPDTQYF.

The V gene is TRBV19, the J gene TRBJ2-1, with 11 positions matching TRBD2. CDR1 and CDR2 from the germline V gene are LNHDA and SQIVND (reference sequence). The J segment lost 4 bases and the V segment lost 1 base, leaving 6 bases of the junction unmatched. The CDR3 totals 17 residues. In DNA, the CDR3 is TGTGCCAGTAGTATAGGTCGCCCTAGCGGGGGGTACAATGAGCAGTTCTTC. Translation: CASSIGRPSGGYNEQFF.

This clone was observed a few times. CDR3 DNA sequence: TGCGCCAGCAGCTTGATCGGTAACTATGGCTACACCTTC. Encoded protein: CASSLIGNYGYTF. V is TRBV5-1 and J is TRBJ1-2; D is ambiguous. CDR1 is SGHRS, CDR2 YFSETQ, per germline. The CDR3 loop spans 13 amino acids. The germline V and J ends were trimmed by 1 base and 1 base, with 5 bases remaining between them.

This chain links TRBV2 with TRBJ2-1; D is possibly TRBD1 or TRBD2 (5 bases each). The germline gives CDR1 SNHLY, CDR2 FYNNEI. The CDR3 sequence is 13 residues long. CDR3 sequence: CAGRVGLSNEQFF. The CDR3 nucleotides read TGTGCGGGGCGGGTTGGACTTAGCAATGAGCAGTTCTTC.

This chain joins TRBV6-5 and TRBJ1-2; TRBD1 matches 11 bases. Germline V CDR1 and CDR2: MNHEY, SVGAGI. Germline trimming cut 2 bases from V and 7 bases from J; bases unmatched to any gene: 0. This CDR3 contains 13 residues. This CDR3 is CASSYGTGGGYTF. CDR3 in DNA: TGTGCCAGCAGTTACGGGACAGGGGGTGGCTACACCTTC.

This chain uses TRBV5-1 with TRBJ1-4; a possible D gene is TRBD1 (5 bases). Trimming removed 0 bases at V and 8 bases at J, with 8 bases between. Germline values: CDR1 SGHRS, CDR2 YFSETQ. CDR3 size: 13 residues. The CDR3 loop reads CASSLGTREKLFF. The CDR3 DNA follows: TGCGCCAGCAGCTTGGGGACACGAGAAAAACTGTTTTTT. Supplemented by reference TRBV5-1 and TRBJ1-4, the full variable domain reads KAGVTQTPRYLIKTRGQQVTLSCSPISGHRSVSWYQQTPGQGLQFLFEYFSETQRNKGNFPGRFSGRQFSNSRSEMNVSTLELGDSALYLCASSLGTREKLFFGSGTQLSVL.

This clone came up a few times. V usage is TRBV7-9 and J usage is TRBJ2-2, with D unclear. Germline CDR1 is SEHNR and CDR2 is FQNEAQ (reference sequence). Trimming removed 0 bases from V and 7 bases from J, with 15 bases in between. This CDR3 is 16 amino acids long. CDR3 residues: CASSLALPFGVGELFF. DNA for the CDR3: TGTGCCAGCAGCTTAGCTCTGCCCTTTGGAGTCGGGGAGCTGTTTTTT.

This clone came up a few times. The chain employs TRBV5-1 and TRBJ1-1, with a tentative D call TRBD1 (5 bases). The ends were cut back, 4 bases at V and 2 bases at J, with 12 bases in the middle. Germline CDR1 reads SGHRS; CDR2 reads YFSETQ. CDR3 size: 14 residues. CDR3 region: CASSPATANTEAFF. CDR3 nucleotides: TGCGCCAGCAGCCCAGCGACAGCAAACACTGAAGCTTTCTTT.

CDR3 DNA: TGTGCCAGCAGTTATAGGGAGGGTAGTCAGCCCCAGCATTTT. Translating it yields CASSYREGSQPQHF. The chain has TRBV6-6 and TRBJ1-5, with D hard to call. Germline V lookup: CDR1 MNHNY, CDR2 SVGAGI (reference sequence). The CDR3 loop spans 14 amino acids. The ends were cut back, 3 bases at V and 6 bases at J, with 12 bases in the middle.

The chain has TRBV11-2 and TRBJ2-7; the match to TRBD1 covers 9 bases. The CDR3 has 15 residues. V gave up 4 bases and J gave up 4 bases; unmatched junction bases: 8. In germline, CDR1 is SGHAT, CDR2 FQNNGV. In DNA form, the CDR3 reads TGTGCCAGCAGCTCCTTCGCGGACAGGGGATACGAGCAGTACTTC. This encodes CASSSFADRGYEQYF.